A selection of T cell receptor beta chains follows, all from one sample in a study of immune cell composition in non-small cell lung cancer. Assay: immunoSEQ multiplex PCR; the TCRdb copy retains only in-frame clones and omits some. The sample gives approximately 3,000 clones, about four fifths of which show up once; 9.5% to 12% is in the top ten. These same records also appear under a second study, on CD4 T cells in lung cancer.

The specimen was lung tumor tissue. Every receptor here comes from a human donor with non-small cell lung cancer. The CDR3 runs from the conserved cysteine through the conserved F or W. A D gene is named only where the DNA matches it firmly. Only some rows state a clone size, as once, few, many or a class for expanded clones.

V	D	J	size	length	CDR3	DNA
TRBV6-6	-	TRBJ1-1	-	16	CASSYGGGRVNTEAFF	TGTGCCAGCAGTTACGGCGGGGGGCGCGTGAACACTGAAGCTTTCTTT
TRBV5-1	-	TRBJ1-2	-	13	CASSLELNYGYTF	TGCGCCAGCAGCTTGGAGCTGAACTATGGCTACACCTTC
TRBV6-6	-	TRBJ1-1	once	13	CASRNSQNTEAFF	TGTGCCAGCAGGAACAGCCAGAACACTGAAGCTTTCTTT
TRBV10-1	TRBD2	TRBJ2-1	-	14	CASIASGRANEQFF	TGCGCCAGCATTGCTAGCGGGAGGGCCAATGAGCAGTTCTTC
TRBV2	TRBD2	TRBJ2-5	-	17	CASRSASGGRYQETQYF	TGTGCCAGCAGGTCGGCTAGCGGGGGACGATACCAAGAGACCCAGTACTTC
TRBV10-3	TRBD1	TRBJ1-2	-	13	CATMGQTNYGYTF	TGTGCCACTATGGGACAGACTAACTATGGCTACACCTTC
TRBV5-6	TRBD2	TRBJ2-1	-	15	CASSRTSGPYNEQFF	TGTGCCAGCAGCCGGACTAGCGGGCCCTACAATGAGCAGTTCTTC
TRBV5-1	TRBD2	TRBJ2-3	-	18	CASSPELTSGGITDTQYF	TGCGCCAGCAGCCCCGAATTGACTAGCGGGGGGATCACAGATACGCAGTATTTT
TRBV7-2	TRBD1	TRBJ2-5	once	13	CASSRGQQETQYF	TGTGCCAGCAGCAGGGGACAGCAAGAGACCCAGTACTTC
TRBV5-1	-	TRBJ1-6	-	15	CASSLVGQGNSPLHF	TGCGCCAGCAGCTTGGTCGGGCAGGGGAATTCACCCCTCCACTTT
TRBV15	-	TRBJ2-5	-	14	CATSRWQNQETQYF	TGTGCCACCAGCAGATGGCAGAACCAAGAGACCCAGTACTTC
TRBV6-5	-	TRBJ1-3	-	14	CASSYDRTGNTIYF	TGTGCCAGCAGTTACGACAGAACCGGAAACACCATATATTTT
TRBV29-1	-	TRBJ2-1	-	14	CSSRGWGSYNEQFF	TGCAGCTCCAGGGGCTGGGGCTCCTACAATGAGCAGTTCTTC
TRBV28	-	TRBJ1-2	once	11	CASRAEYGYTF	TGTGCCAGCAGGGCTGAATATGGCTACACCTTC
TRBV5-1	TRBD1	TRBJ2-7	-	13	CASSFGRGWEQYF	TGCGCCAGCAGCTTCGGCAGGGGGTGGGAGCAGTACTTC